These T cell receptor beta chains were read from a single sample in a study of cytomegalovirus exposure and HLA in healthy donors. TCRdb's copy holds only in-frame clones and misses some; the assay was immunoSEQ multiplex PCR. The repertoire includes roughly 120,000 clones, 8% to 10% of them detected once, and roughly 3% sits in the top ten. Sequenced material: PBMCs. The origin of the receptors is a man aged 25 to 40 in good health and CMV-seronegative. CDR3s include the opening cysteine and the closing phenylalanine or tryptophan. Each record gives: CDR3 DNA, CDR3 protein, clone size, V gene, J gene, D gene. D genes are given only for firm matches. Expanded clones are given a class, and other clones once, few, many or no size at all.

TGTGCCAGCAGACCCCAGGTGGGGCGGAAAACGAACACTGAAGCTTTCTTT	CASRPQVGRKTNTEAFF	few	TRBV7-9	TRBJ1-1	-
TGTGCCAGCAGGGGGACAGCCTATGGCTACACCTTC	CASRGTAYGYTF	few	TRBV25-1	TRBJ1-2	TRBD1
TGTGCCAGCAGCGTGCCGGGAAGAACGAACACCGGGGAGCTGTTTTTT	CASSVPGRTNTGELFF	few	TRBV9	TRBJ2-2	-
TGCGCCAGCAGCTACGGACTAAATCAAGAGACCCAGTACTTC	CASSYGLNQETQYF	-	TRBV5-1	TRBJ2-5	-
TGTGCCAGCAGTTACGGACTTAGCACAGATACGCAGTATTTT	CASSYGLSTDTQYF	few	TRBV11-2	TRBJ2-3	-
TGTGCCAGTAGTTCCCAGCGGGAGAAGCAGTTCTTC	CASSSQREKQFF	few	TRBV19	TRBJ2-1	TRBD2
TGCGCCAGCAGCCAAGCCCGTAAGGGTATAGGGGATGAGCAGTTCTTC	CASSQARKGIGDEQFF	few	TRBV4-1	TRBJ2-1	-
TGTGCCAGTAGTACAGGGCCGAACACCGGGGAGCTGTTTTTT	CASSTGPNTGELFF	few	TRBV19	TRBJ2-2	-
TGTGCCAGCAGTGCCCTCTGGACAGGCGGCCAAGAGACCCAGTACTTC	CASSALWTGGQETQYF	-	TRBV25-1	TRBJ2-5	TRBD1
TGTGCCAGCAGCACCGGGACAGGGGTAGGGGAAAAACTGTTTTTT	CASSTGTGVGEKLFF	few	TRBV5-8	TRBJ1-4	TRBD1
TGTGCCACCAGCAGAGAGGGACAGGGTTCCTACGAGCAGTACTTC	CATSREGQGSYEQYF	few	TRBV15	TRBJ2-7	TRBD1
TGTGCCTGGAGTGTACGGGGGGGGCTACTCACCTATGAGCAGTACTTC	CAWSVRGGLLTYEQYF	-	TRBV30	TRBJ2-7	TRBD2
TGTGCCAGCAGCTCAGGAATTTACGAGCAGTACTTC	CASSSGIYEQYF	-	TRBV5-5	TRBJ2-7	-
TGTGCCAGCAGTTACTCGGGACAGGGGGCGCGTGGCTACACCTTC	CASSYSGQGARGYTF	few	TRBV6-5	TRBJ1-2	TRBD1